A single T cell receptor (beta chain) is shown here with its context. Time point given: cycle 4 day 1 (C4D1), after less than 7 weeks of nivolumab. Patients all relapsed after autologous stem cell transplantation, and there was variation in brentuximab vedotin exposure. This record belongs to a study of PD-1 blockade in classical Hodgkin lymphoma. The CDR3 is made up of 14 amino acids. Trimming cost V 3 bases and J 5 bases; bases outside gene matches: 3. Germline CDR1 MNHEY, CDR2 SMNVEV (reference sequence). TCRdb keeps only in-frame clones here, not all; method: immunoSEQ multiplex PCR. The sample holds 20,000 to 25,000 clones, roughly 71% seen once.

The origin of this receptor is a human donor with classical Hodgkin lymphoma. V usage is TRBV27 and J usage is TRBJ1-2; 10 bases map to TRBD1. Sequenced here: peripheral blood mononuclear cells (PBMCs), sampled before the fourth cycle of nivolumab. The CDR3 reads CASSFRTGGYGYTF. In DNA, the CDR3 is TGTGCCAGCAGTTTTAGGACAGGGGGTTATGGCTACACCTTC.